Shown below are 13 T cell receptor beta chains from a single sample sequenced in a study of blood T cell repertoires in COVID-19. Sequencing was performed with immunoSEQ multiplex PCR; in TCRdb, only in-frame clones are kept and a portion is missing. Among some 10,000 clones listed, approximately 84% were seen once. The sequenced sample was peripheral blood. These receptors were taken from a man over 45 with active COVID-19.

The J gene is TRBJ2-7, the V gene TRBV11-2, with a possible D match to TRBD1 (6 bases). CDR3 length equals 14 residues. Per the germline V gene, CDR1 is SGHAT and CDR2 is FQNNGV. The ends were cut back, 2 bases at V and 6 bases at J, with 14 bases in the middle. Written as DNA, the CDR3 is TGTGCCAGCAGCTTAATACAGGGCTCCCTCGAGCAGTACTTC. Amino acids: CASSLIQGSLEQYF.

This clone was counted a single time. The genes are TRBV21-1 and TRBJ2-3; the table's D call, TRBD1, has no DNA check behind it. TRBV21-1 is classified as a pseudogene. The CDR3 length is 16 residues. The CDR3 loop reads CASSKDKTGDTDTQYF. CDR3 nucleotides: TGTGCCAGCAGCAAAGATAAAACAGGGGACACAGATACGCAGTATTTT.

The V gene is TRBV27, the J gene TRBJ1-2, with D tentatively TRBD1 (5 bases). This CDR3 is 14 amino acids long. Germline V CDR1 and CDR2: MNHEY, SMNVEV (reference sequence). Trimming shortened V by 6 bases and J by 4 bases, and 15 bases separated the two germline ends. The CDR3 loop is CASRRAGTTYGYTF. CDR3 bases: TGTGCCAGCAGGCGGGCAGGGACTACCTATGGCTACACCTTC.

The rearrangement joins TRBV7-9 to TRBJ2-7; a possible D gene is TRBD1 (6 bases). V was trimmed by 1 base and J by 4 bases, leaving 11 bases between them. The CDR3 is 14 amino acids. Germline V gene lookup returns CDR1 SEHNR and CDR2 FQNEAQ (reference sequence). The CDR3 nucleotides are TGTGCCAGCAGCTTAGGACTGGGGGCTTACGAGCAGTACTTC. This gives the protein CASSLGLGAYEQYF.

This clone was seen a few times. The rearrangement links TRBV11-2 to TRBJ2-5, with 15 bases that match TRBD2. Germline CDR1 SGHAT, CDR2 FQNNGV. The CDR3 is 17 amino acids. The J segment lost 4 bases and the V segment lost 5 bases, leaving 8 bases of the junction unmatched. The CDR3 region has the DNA TGTGCCAGCAGCGAAATCGGACTAGCGGGAGGGTTAGAGACCCAGTACTTC. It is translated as CASSEIGLAGGLETQYF.

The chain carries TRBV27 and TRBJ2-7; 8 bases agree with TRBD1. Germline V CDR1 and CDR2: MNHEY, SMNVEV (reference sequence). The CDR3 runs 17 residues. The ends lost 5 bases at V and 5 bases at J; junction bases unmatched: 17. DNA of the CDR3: TGTGCCAGCAGTCCATCGACAGGGGAGAGGATAGTCAACGAGCAGTACTTC. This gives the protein CASSPSTGERIVNEQYF.

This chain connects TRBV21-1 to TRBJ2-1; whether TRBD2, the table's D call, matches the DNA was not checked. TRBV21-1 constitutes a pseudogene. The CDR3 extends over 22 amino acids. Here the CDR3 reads CASSTWGPLIGLAGDSYNEQFF. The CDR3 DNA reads TGTGCCAGCAGCACGTGGGGGCCACTTATCGGACTAGCGGGGGACAGCTACAATGAGCAGTTCTTC.

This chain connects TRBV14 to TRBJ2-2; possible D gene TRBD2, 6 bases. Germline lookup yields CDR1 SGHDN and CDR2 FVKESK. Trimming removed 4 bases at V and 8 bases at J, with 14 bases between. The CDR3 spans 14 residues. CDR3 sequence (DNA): TGTGCCAGCAGCCCGGGGGAGGCGCCAGGGGAGCTGTTTTTT. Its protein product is CASSPGEAPGELFF. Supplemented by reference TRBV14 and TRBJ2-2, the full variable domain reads EAGVTQFPSHSVIEKGQTVTLRCDPISGHDNLYWYRRVMGKEIKFLLHFVKESKQDESGMPNNRFLAERTGGTYSTLKVQPAELEDSGVYFCASSPGEAPGELFFGEGSRLTVL.

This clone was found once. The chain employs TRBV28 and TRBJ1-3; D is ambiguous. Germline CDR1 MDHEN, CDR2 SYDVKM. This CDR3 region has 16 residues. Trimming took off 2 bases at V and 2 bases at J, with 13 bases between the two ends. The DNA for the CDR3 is TGTGCCAGCAGTTTACATCTGGAGGATGCTGGAAACACCATATATTTT. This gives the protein CASSLHLEDAGNTIYF.

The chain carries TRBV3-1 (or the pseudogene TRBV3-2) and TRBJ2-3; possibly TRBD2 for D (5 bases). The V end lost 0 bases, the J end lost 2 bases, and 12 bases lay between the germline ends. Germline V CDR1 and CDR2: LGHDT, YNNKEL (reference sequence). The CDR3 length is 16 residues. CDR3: CASSQDRDYITDTQYF. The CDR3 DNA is TGTGCCAGCAGCCAAGATAGAGACTACATCACAGATACGCAGTATTTT.

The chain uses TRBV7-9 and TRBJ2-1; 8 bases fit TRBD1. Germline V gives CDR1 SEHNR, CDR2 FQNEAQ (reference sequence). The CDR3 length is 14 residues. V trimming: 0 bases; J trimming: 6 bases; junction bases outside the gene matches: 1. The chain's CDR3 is CASSLAQGVNEQFF. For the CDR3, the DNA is TGTGCCAGCAGCTTAGCACAGGGGGTCAATGAGCAGTTCTTC.

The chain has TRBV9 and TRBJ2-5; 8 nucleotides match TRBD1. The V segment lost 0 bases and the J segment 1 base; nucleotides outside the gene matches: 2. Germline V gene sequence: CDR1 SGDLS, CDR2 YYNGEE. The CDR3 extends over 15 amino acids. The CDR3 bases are TGTGCCAGCAGCGTAGACGGGACAGGCCAAGAGACCCAGTACTTC. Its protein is CASSVDGTGQETQYF.

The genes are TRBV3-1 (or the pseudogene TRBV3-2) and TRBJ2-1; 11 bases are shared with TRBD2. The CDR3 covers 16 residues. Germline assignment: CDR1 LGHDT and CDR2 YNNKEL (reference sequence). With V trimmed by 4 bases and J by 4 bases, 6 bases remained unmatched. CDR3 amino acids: CASSPRLAGPYNEQFF. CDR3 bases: TGTGCCAGCAGCCCCCGACTAGCGGGGCCTTACAATGAGCAGTTCTTC.